Sequencing of this TCR beta chain was carried out in a study of T cells after posttransplantation cyclophosphamide. Study-wide results and caveats: Donor-recipient repertoire similarity was low at 1-2 months, rising over year one. TRB overlap between skin or GI tissue T cells and blood was limited. TRB clonality was highly associated with recipient CMV seropositivity and reactivation.

Looked up from germline, CDR1 is SGHTA and CDR2 is FQGNSA. The V gene lost 3 bases and the J gene lost 6 bases, with 12 bases spanning the gap. The CDR3 spans 13 residues. Only in-frame clones appear in the TCRdb table, and some are missing; sequencing was by immunoSEQ multiplex PCR. The table shows approximately 29,000 clones, with roughly 88% occurring only once. Comment on this clone: What it binds is unknown.

Peripheral blood was collected from the related graft donor on the marrow donation day. The chain links TRBV7-2 to TRBJ2-7; TRBD1 might be the D (5 bases). Sequencing input: PBMCs. The clonotype originates from a man in his fifties. The CDR3 protein is CASSLIGDGEQYF. DNA of the CDR3: TGTGCCAGCAGCTTGATAGGGGATGGCGAGCAGTACTTC.